This T cell receptor (beta chain) was identified in a study of cytomegalovirus exposure and HLA in healthy donors. General study findings and limits: HLA allele associations emerged for around 15,000 TCR beta sequences in a later analysis, at 0.05 false discovery rate.

Concerning this clone itself: Antigen specificity is unknown.

The PCR employed 60 Vbeta primers together with 13 Jbeta primers. The data were produced by immunoSEQ multiplex PCR, yet TCRdb's version contains in-frame clones alone and is incomplete. The sample lists 120,000 or so clones; 60% to 85% were seen once. The TCR originated in a female donor in good health and CMV-seronegative. The sequenced material came from PBMCs.

The CDR3 DNA is TGCGCCAGCAGCCTAGAGTTCGGGGAGCTGTTTTTT. Translated: CASSLEFGELFF. The V call is TRBV5-1, the J call TRBJ2-2; D is undetermined. This CDR3 is built from 12 residues. Germline lookup yields CDR1 SGHRS and CDR2 YFSETQ. Deletions cut 4 bases from V and 7 bases from J, with 8 bases between. The full variable domain, its missing parts supplied by reference TRBV5-1 and TRBJ2-2, is KAGVTQTPRYLIKTRGQQVTLSCSPISGHRSVSWYQQTPGQGLQFLFEYFSETQRNKGNFPGRFSGRQFSNSRSEMNVSTLELGDSALYLCASSLEFGELFFGEGSRLTVL.